This T cell receptor beta chain came from a study of spatial heterogeneity in lung cancer. Study-level points and caveats: In blood, ubiquitous expanded tumor TCRs appeared more at resection than follow-up.

TCRdb called the 5' RACE reads again in MiXCR, with one record for every CDR3 protein. The sample has about 120,000 distinct CDR3 sequences, 12% seen once. Trimming at V came to 0 bases and at J to 3 bases, leaving 5 bases not matched to a gene. The CDR3 is made up of 15 amino acids. The germline V gene encodes CDR1 DFQATT and CDR2 SNEGSKA (reference sequence). This clonotype has more than one count but fewer than ten. Its antigen is as yet unknown. Indicated time point: blood at routine non-recurrence follow-up after resection. In each case, whole RNA from tumor, nontumor lung or frozen PBMC was sequenced unsorted.

V usage is TRBV20-1 and J usage is TRBJ2-5; 9 bases match TRBD1. The TCR sequence derives from a male donor with early-stage non-small cell lung cancer. The sequenced sample was PBMCs, obtained at follow-up. CDR3 region: CSARDLRTGEETQYF. The CDR3, as DNA: TGCAGTGCTAGAGATCTCCGGACAGGGGAAGAGACCCAGTACTTC.